This is a list of T cell receptor beta chains from one sample in a study of shared clonotypes between healthy human individuals. Data came from immunoSEQ multiplex PCR; TCRdb stores just in-frame clones and leaves some out. The sample records some 2,100,000 clones, almost 96% being singletons. The specimen sequenced was naive CD4+ T cells sorted from blood. Receptors originate from a young man in good health. Both conserved end residues are part of each CDR3. Rows may omit the clone size; those that give it use once, few, many or a size class.

J: TRBJ2-1
V: TRBV10-3
size: -
CDR3: CAISGLAGDSYNEQFF

J: TRBJ2-2
V: TRBV7-6
size: few
CDR3: CASSLPPGPNTGELFF

J: TRBJ2-2
V: TRBV28
size: -
CDR3: CASTPPSRGSTGELFF

J: TRBJ1-2
V: TRBV15
size: -
CDR3: CATSWDREAYGYTF

J: TRBJ2-3
V: TRBV18
size: -
CDR3: CASSPGTGDTQYF

J: TRBJ2-3
V: TRBV6-1
size: -
CDR3: CAIRGELGTDTQYF

J: TRBJ1-1
V: TRBV7-2
size: -
CDR3: CASSLPQNTEAFF

J: TRBJ2-1
V: TRBV7-2
size: -
CDR3: CASSFLANEQFF

J: TRBJ2-5
V: TRBV2
size: -
CDR3: CASSAELAARKTQYF

J: TRBJ1-6
V: TRBV18
size: -
CDR3: CASSPLSAATSSYNSPLHF

J: TRBJ1-1
V: TRBV5-1
size: once
CDR3: CASSLASDRNTEAFF

J: TRBJ1-6
V: TRBV7-3
size: -
CDR3: CASSLQGYNSPLHF

J: TRBJ2-5
V: TRBV5-4
size: -
CDR3: CASSLRGAQETQYF

J: TRBJ1-1
V: TRBV19
size: -
CDR3: CAGKDRGMVMNTEAFF

J: TRBJ1-2
V: TRBV5-5
size: -
CDR3: CASSPGTGGNYGYTF

J: TRBJ1-2
V: TRBV6-5
size: -
CDR3: CASSYLGTTINYGYTF

J: TRBJ1-2
V: TRBV18
size: -
CDR3: CASSPPTTANYGYTF

J: TRBJ2-1
V: TRBV7-2
size: -
CDR3: CASSLVRLAGANEQFF

J: TRBJ2-7
V: TRBV21-1
size: -
CDR3: CASSPNPGQGTVEQYF

J: TRBJ1-2
V: TRBV2
size: -
CDR3: CASSEWDYGYTF

J: TRBJ2-7
V: TRBV25-1
size: -
CDR3: CASSDQAGGPHEQYF

J: TRBJ1-2
V: TRBV6-5
size: -
CDR3: CASSYPRTGRGYTF

J: TRBJ2-1
V: TRBV2
size: -
CDR3: CASRTSHNAYNEQFF